This TCR beta chain is drawn from a study of blood T cells in healthy people across ages. The authors drew approximately 10 milliliters of peripheral blood from each donor. A second PCR of 7 to 11 cycles used a sample-barcoded 5' primer and a J-beta primer mix. TCRdb called the 5' RACE reads again in MiXCR, with one record for every CDR3 protein. The table shows 1.5 million to 2 million distinct CDR3 sequences, with about 30% occurring only once. After removal of 6 bases from V and 1 base from J, the junction contained 7 bases not matched to a gene. Germline-derived CDR1 and CDR2 are MNHEY and SMNVEV (reference sequence). The CDR3 length is 16 residues.

The sequence came from a woman between 25 and 40 years old in good health. This chain uses TRBV27 with TRBJ2-3, with TRBD1 matching over 10 bases. The sequenced sample consisted of blood. CDR3 sequence: CASSRSGTGGTDTQYF. For the CDR3, the DNA is TGTGCCAGCAGCAGATCCGGGACAGGGGGCACAGATACGCAGTATTTT.